This is a list of T cell receptor beta chains from one sample in a study of control samples from healthy donors and cancer patients. The table came from immunoSEQ multiplex PCR; TCRdb's copy has only in-frame clones and leaves some out. The top ten hold less than 15% of the sample, which has 70,000 or so clones, roughly 80% seen once. Sample: blood. The receptors shown here come from a man aged 50-60 years in good health. Both conserved end residues are part of each CDR3. Fields, in order: clone size, V gene, D gene, J gene, CDR3 protein, CDR3 DNA. The D gene is left open where the match is weak. Rows may omit the clone size; those that give it use once, few, many or a size class.

-	TRBV7-3	-	TRBJ2-3	CASSSSGPDTQYF	TGTGCCAGCAGCTCTTCGGGGCCGGATACGCAGTATTTT
-	TRBV9	TRBD1	TRBJ2-3	CASSVDQGAADTQYF	TGTGCCAGCAGCGTAGATCAGGGGGCAGCAGATACGCAGTATTTT
-	TRBV27	-	TRBJ2-2	CASSLYSGTGTGELFF	TGTGCCAGCAGTTTATATAGCGGGACAGGCACCGGGGAGCTGTTTTTT
-	TRBV5-4	TRBD2	TRBJ2-3	CASSPPSGITDTQYF	TGTGCCAGCAGCCCGCCTAGCGGGATCACAGATACGCAGTATTTT
-	TRBV24-1	-	TRBJ2-3	CATSDPIRWGGSTDTQYF	TGTGCCACCAGTGATCCGATCCGGTGGGGGGGCTCCACAGATACGCAGTATTTT
-	TRBV19	-	TRBJ2-2	CASSFSGELFF	TGTGCCAGTAGTTTCAGCGGGGAGCTGTTTTTT
-	TRBV7-2	-	TRBJ1-6	CASSLPGPNSPLHF	TGTGCCAGCAGCTTACCAGGGCCGAATTCACCCCTCCACTTT
-	TRBV5-4	-	TRBJ2-7	CASSLDRMTWSYEQYF	TGTGCCAGCAGCTTGGATCGGATGACTTGGTCCTACGAGCAGTACTTC
-	TRBV9	-	TRBJ2-5	CASSAGYLQETQYF	TGTGCCAGCAGCGCAGGGTATCTCCAAGAGACCCAGTACTTC
-	TRBV18	-	TRBJ2-2	CASSPPRGFGELFF	TGTGCCAGCTCACCACCCCGTGGGTTCGGGGAGCTGTTTTTT
-	TRBV24-1	-	TRBJ2-2	CATSDPQGGLNTGELFF	TGTGCCACCAGTGACCCCCAGGGCGGGCTAAACACCGGGGAGCTGTTTTTT
-	TRBV25-1	TRBD2	TRBJ2-3	CASSDLLAGGTTDTQYF	TGTGCCAGCAGTGACTTATTGGCGGGGGGGACCACAGATACGCAGTATTTT
-	TRBV7-8	-	TRBJ1-5	CASSQGHNQPQHF	TGTGCCAGCAGCCAAGGGCACAATCAGCCCCAGCATTTT
-	TRBV6-6	-	TRBJ1-1	CASIRTGTEAFF	TGTGCCAGCATACGGACGGGGACTGAAGCTTTCTTT
-	TRBV4-1	-	TRBJ1-1	CASSQRRNTEAFF	TGCGCCAGCAGCCAAAGGCGGAACACTGAAGCTTTCTTT
-	TRBV28	-	TRBJ1-5	CASSFVAGLYNQPQHF	TGTGCCAGCAGTTTTGTTGCGGGATTGTACAATCAGCCCCAGCATTTT
-	TRBV4-1	-	TRBJ1-2	CASSNNIPGQGYTF	TGCGCCAGCAGCAATAACATTCCGGGACAAGGCTACACCTTC
-	TRBV3-1/TRBV3-2	-	TRBJ2-3	CASSQGSPTRDTQYF	TGTGCCAGCAGCCAAGGGTCCCCGACCAGGGATACGCAGTATTTT
-	TRBV30	-	TRBJ2-1	CAWFPRLIFYNEQFF	TGTGCCTGGTTCCCTAGACTTATTTTCTACAATGAGCAGTTCTTC
-	TRBV6-5	-	TRBJ1-1	CASRGEIRTEAFF	TGTGCCAGCAGGGGGGAAATAAGGACTGAAGCTTTCTTT
-	TRBV6-5	-	TRBJ2-7	CASSSQGREQYF	TGTGCCAGCAGTTCACAGGGTAGAGAGCAGTACTTC
-	TRBV4-1	TRBD1	TRBJ1-1	CASSHAQGAEAFF	TGCGCCAGCAGCCATGCCCAGGGGGCTGAAGCTTTCTTT
-	TRBV7-2	TRBD2	TRBJ2-7	CASSLGLAGVGYEQYF	TGTGCCAGCAGCTTAGGACTAGCGGGAGTTGGCTACGAGCAGTACTTC
-	TRBV18	TRBD2	TRBJ2-3	CASSPQASGYTDTQYF	TGTGCCAGCTCACCACAGGCTAGCGGGTACACAGATACGCAGTATTTT
-	TRBV28	-	TRBJ2-7	CASSLGRGSYEQYF	TGTGCCAGCAGTTTAGGCAGGGGATCCTACGAGCAGTACTTC
-	TRBV12-5	-	TRBJ1-1	CASGLFLGQLTEAFF	TGTGCTAGTGGTTTGTTCCTAGGACAGCTCACTGAAGCTTTCTTT
-	TRBV27	TRBD1	TRBJ2-2	CASSPRQGNFPGELFF	TGTGCCAGCAGTCCGCGACAGGGTAATTTTCCCGGGGAGCTGTTTTTT
-	TRBV6-1	-	TRBJ1-1	CASSEVPGGYTEAFF	TGTGCCAGCAGTGAAGTTCCGGGGGGATACACTGAAGCTTTCTTT
-	TRBV4-3	-	TRBJ1-1	CASSQGLDRNTEAFF	TGCGCCAGCAGCCAAGGGTTGGACCGGAACACTGAAGCTTTCTTT
-	TRBV19	-	TRBJ1-5	CASSIYGTTVYSNQPQHF	TGTGCCAGTAGTATCTACGGGACGACGGTTTATAGCAATCAGCCCCAGCATTTT
-	TRBV30	TRBD1	TRBJ1-4	CAWNTGTVNEKLFF	TGTGCCTGGAACACCGGGACAGTAAATGAAAAACTGTTTTTT
-	TRBV28	TRBD2	TRBJ2-1	CASSRRLAGGPGEQFF	TGTGCCAGCAGCCGGCGACTAGCGGGAGGGCCAGGTGAGCAGTTCTTC
once	TRBV11-2	-	TRBJ2-7	CASSSQGQGTYEQYF	TGTGCCAGCAGCTCCCAGGGGCAGGGGACCTACGAGCAGTACTTC
-	TRBV28	-	TRBJ2-7	CASRPPLGTSYEQYF	TGTGCCAGCAGACCTCCCCTAGGTACCTCCTACGAGCAGTACTTC
-	TRBV19	-	TRBJ1-5	CASSRVGDQPQHF	TGTGCCAGTAGCAGGGTAGGGGATCAGCCCCAGCATTTT
-	TRBV7-9	TRBD1	TRBJ2-7	CASSLDQGAAREQYF	TGTGCCAGCAGCTTAGACCAGGGGGCTGCTAGGGAGCAGTACTTC
-	TRBV9	-	TRBJ1-1	CASSVGVTANTEAFF	TGTGCCAGCAGCGTAGGTGTGACAGCGAACACTGAAGCTTTCTTT
-	TRBV4-1	-	TRBJ1-2	CASSQEYGTANNYGYTF	TGCGCCAGCAGCCAAGAATATGGCACGGCCAATAACTATGGCTACACCTTC
once	TRBV18	TRBD1	TRBJ1-1	CASSPRSQQGARSNTEAFF	TGTGCCAGCTCACCACGGAGCCAACAGGGGGCGAGATCGAACACTGAAGCTTTCTTT
-	TRBV27	TRBD1	TRBJ2-7	CASSLGTGVYEQYF	TGTGCCAGCAGTTTAGGGACAGGGGTCTACGAGCAGTACTTC
once	TRBV7-2	-	TRBJ2-5	CASSLALSPRETQYF	TGTGCCAGCAGCTTAGCGCTTTCACCCAGGGAGACCCAGTACTTC